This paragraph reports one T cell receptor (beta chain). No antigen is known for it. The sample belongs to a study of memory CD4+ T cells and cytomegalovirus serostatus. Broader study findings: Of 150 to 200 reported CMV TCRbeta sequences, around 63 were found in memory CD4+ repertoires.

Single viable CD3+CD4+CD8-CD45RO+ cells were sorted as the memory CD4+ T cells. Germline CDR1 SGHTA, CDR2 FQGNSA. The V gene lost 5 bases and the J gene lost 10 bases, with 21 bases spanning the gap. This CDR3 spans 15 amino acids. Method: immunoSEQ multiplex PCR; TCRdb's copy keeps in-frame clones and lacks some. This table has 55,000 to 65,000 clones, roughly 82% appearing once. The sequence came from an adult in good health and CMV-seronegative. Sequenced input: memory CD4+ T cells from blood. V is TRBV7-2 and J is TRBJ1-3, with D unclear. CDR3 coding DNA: TGTGCCAGCAGCCCAAGTCCAGGTCTTGCCGGGACCATATATTTT. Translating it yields CASSPSPGLAGTIYF.